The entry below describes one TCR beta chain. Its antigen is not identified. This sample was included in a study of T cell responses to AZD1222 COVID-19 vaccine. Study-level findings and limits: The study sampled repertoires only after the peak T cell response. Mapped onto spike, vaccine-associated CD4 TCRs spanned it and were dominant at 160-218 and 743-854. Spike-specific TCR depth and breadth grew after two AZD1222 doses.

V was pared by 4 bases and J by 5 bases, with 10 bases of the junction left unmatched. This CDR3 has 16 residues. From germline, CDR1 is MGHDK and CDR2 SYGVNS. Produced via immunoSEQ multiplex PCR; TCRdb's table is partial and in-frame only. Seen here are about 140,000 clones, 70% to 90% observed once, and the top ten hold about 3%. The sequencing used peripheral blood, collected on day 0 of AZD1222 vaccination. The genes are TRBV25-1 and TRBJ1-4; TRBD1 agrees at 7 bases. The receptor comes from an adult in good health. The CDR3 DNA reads TGTGCCAGCAGTGGCTACTACGGGACAGTGAATGAAAAACTGTTTTTT. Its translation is CASSGYYGTVNEKLFF.